The 18 T cell receptor beta chains given below trace back to one sample, sequenced in a study of T cell responses to AZD1222 COVID-19 vaccine. Produced via immunoSEQ multiplex PCR; TCRdb's table is partial and in-frame only. The profile covers over 150,000 clones, with around 87% appearing a single time and around 3% taken by the ten largest. This specimen was peripheral blood, taken on day 0 of AZD1222 vaccination. The receptor set was obtained from an adult in good health.

The chain joins TRBV5-6 to TRBJ2-3; 7 bases map to TRBD1. CDR1 and CDR2 (germline): SGHDT, YYEEEE. V trimming: 2 bases; J trimming: 5 bases; junction bases outside the gene matches: 5. The CDR3 extends over 14 amino acids. CDR3 nucleotide sequence: TGTGCCAGCAGCTTAGAGGGGGCGGGAGATACGCAGTATTTT. Translating gives CASSLEGAGDTQYF.

Here the CDR3 DNA reads TGTGCCAGCAGCTTGGTGGTTAGCGGGAGTTTAACAGATACGCAGTATTTT. It yields the protein CASSLVVSGSLTDTQYF. This rearrangement joins TRBV5-4 to TRBJ2-3; TRBD2 aligns across 9 bases. Losses at the gene ends were 0 bases for V and 3 bases for J; bases not matched to a gene: 8. Germline CDR1 SGHNT, CDR2 YYREEE (reference sequence). This CDR3 has 17 amino acids.

There are a few counts of this clone. V is TRBV5-1 and J is TRBJ1-4; the D gene is possibly TRBD1 (5 bases). Germline V CDR1 and CDR2: SGHRS, YFSETQ. CDR3 length: 15 amino acids. Trimming cost V 0 bases and J 8 bases, with 14 bases left between them. Here the CDR3 reads CASSLEGSRLEKLFF. CDR3 nucleotides: TGCGCCAGCAGCTTGGAGGGGTCTCGTTTGGAAAAACTGTTTTTT. The full variable domain, its missing parts supplied by reference TRBV5-1 and TRBJ1-4, is KAGVTQTPRYLIKTRGQQVTLSCSPISGHRSVSWYQQTPGQGLQFLFEYFSETQRNKGNFPGRFSGRQFSNSRSEMNVSTLELGDSALYLCASSLEGSRLEKLFFGSGTQLSVL.

The chain is built from TRBV5-6 and TRBJ1-6, with D unresolved. The CDR3 length is 14 residues. V lost 4 bases, J lost 9 bases, and 14 bases lay in between. Germline lookup yields CDR1 SGHDT and CDR2 YYEEEE. CDR3 in amino acids: CASSVPRGSSPLHF. The DNA for the CDR3 is TGTGCCAGCAGCGTCCCACGAGGGAGTTCACCCCTCCACTTT.

The V and J genes are TRBV10-3 and TRBJ1-6, with TRBD1 as a possible D gene (5 bases). Germline-derived CDR1 and CDR2 are ENHRY and SYGVKD. CDR3 length: 15 amino acids. Trimming took 4 bases from V and 9 from J, leaving 16 bases between them. This CDR3 reads CAISVRSQGGSPLHF. For the CDR3, the DNA is TGTGCCATCAGTGTAAGGAGTCAGGGAGGTTCACCCCTCCACTTT.

V and J are TRBV5-1 and TRBJ1-3; D might be TRBD1 (6 bases). Germline loops: CDR1 SGHRS, CDR2 YFSETQ. The CDR3 length is 16 residues. The germline V and J ends were trimmed by 0 bases and 1 base, with 11 bases remaining between them. CDR3 in DNA: TGCGCCAGCAGCTTGGCGGGGGCTGAGTCTGGAAACACCATATATTTT. Translating it yields CASSLAGAESGNTIYF. Filled out from reference TRBV5-1 and TRBJ1-3, the complete variable domain reads KAGVTQTPRYLIKTRGQQVTLSCSPISGHRSVSWYQQTPGQGLQFLFEYFSETQRNKGNFPGRFSGRQFSNSRSEMNVSTLELGDSALYLCASSLAGAESGNTIYFGEGSWLTVV.

This chain joins TRBV28 and TRBJ2-7; D not resolved. From germline, CDR1 is MDHEN and CDR2 SYDVKM. Deletions cut 5 bases from V and 8 bases from J, with 10 bases between. This CDR3 is built from 11 residues. The CDR3 reads CASSKGFQQYF. CDR3 sequence (DNA): TGTGCCAGCAGTAAGGGCTTTCAGCAGTACTTC.

The chain joins TRBV9 to TRBJ2-7; D might be TRBD2 (6 bases). V was shortened by 0 bases and J by 6 bases, with 13 bases between the two germline ends. The V gene's germline CDR1 is SGDLS and CDR2 YYNGEE. The CDR3 contains 14 residues. The CDR3 DNA reads as TGTGCCAGCAGCGTAGATCCGGGAGCGGGCGAGCAGTACTTC. This gives the protein CASSVDPGAGEQYF.

This chain joins TRBV28 and TRBJ1-2; 7 bases are shared with TRBD1. The CDR3 runs to 14 residues. CDR1 and CDR2 (germline): MDHEN, SYDVKM. V was pared by 6 bases and J by 2 bases, with 6 bases of the junction left unmatched. The CDR3 protein is CASSSTGPNYGYTF. In DNA form, the CDR3 reads TGTGCCAGCAGCTCGACAGGGCCCAACTATGGCTACACCTTC.

The V call is TRBV27, the J call TRBJ1-1, with TRBD1 matching over 9 bases. Germline V gene sequence: CDR1 MNHEY, CDR2 SMNVEV (reference sequence). The CDR3 has 15 residues. The ends lost 5 bases at V and 5 bases at J; junction bases unmatched: 9. In nucleotides, the CDR3 is TGTGCCAGCAGTACGGGACAGGGCGGCGGGACTGAAGCTTTCTTT. Its translation is CASSTGQGGGTEAFF.

The CDR3 region is CASSLRLAVVEQFF. The CDR3 DNA reads as TGCGCCAGCAGTTTGCGACTAGCAGTGGTTGAGCAGTTCTTC. The chain recombines TRBV10-2 with TRBJ2-1, with TRBD2 identical over 7 bases. The V gene's germline CDR1 is WSHSY and CDR2 SAAADI. J was trimmed by 9 bases and V by 5 bases; bases with no gene match: 10. This CDR3 region has 14 residues.

The CDR3 is CASSSGRALYEQYF. The CDR3 region has the DNA TGTGCCAGCAGTTCCGGGAGGGCCTTATACGAGCAGTACTTC. This rearrangement joins TRBV28 to TRBJ2-7, with 8 bases identical to TRBD2. Germline-derived CDR1 and CDR2 are MDHEN and SYDVKM. The V gene end was trimmed by 4 bases and the J gene end by 4 bases; junction bases not matched to a gene: 6. The CDR3 is 14 residues long.

This clone came up once. V gene TRBV30 combines with J gene TRBJ1-2; a possible D gene is TRBD1 (5 bases). V dropped 1 base and J dropped 3 bases, with 12 bases sitting between them. The germline V gene has CDR1 GTSNPN and CDR2 SVGIG (reference sequence). There are 14 residues in the CDR3. This chain's CDR3 is CAWSAQARDYGYTF. The CDR3 nucleotides are TGTGCCTGGAGTGCCCAGGCCAGGGACTATGGCTACACCTTC.

The J gene is TRBJ1-6, the V gene TRBV19; D may be TRBD1 (6 bases). This CDR3 comprises 15 residues. In germline, CDR1 is LNHDA, CDR2 SQIVND (reference sequence). V gave up 4 bases and J gave up 2 bases, with 9 bases separating them. The CDR3 loop is CASSTGDTYNSPLHF. The CDR3 DNA is TGTGCCAGTAGTACGGGGGACACCTATAATTCACCCCTCCACTTT.

V is TRBV2 and J is TRBJ1-1; D unclear. CDR1 and CDR2 (germline): SNHLY, FYNNEI. This CDR3 has 13 amino acids. With 7 bases removed from V and 1 base from J, the gap between germline ends came to 10 bases. The CDR3 nucleotides are TGTGCCAGCATCAAGGAGGCGAACACTGAAGCTTTCTTT. It is translated as CASIKEANTEAFF.

V is TRBV6-4 and J is TRBJ1-2, with 8 bases lining up with TRBD1. The germline V gene has CDR1 MRHNA and CDR2 SNTAGT. This CDR3 region has 13 residues. V lost 6 bases, J lost 6 bases, and 6 bases stayed unmatched. Written as DNA, the CDR3 is TGTGCCAGCAGGCAGGGGGCGGGTGATGGCTACACCTTC. This sequence encodes CASRQGAGDGYTF.

The genes are TRBV19 and TRBJ1-3; D gene uncertain. CDR3 length: 14 residues. Germline CDR1 LNHDA, CDR2 SQIVND (reference sequence). V lost 3 bases and J lost 4, with 10 bases in between. The CDR3, as DNA: TGTGCCAGTAGTATCAGAGGGTTCGGAAACACCATATATTTT. Translating it yields CASSIRGFGNTIYF. Combining the CDR3 with reference TRBV19 and TRBJ1-3 gives the whole variable domain DGGITQSPKYLFRKEGQNVTLSCEQNLNHDAMYWYRQDPGQGLRLIYYSQIVNDFQKGDIAEGYSVSREKKESFPLTVTSAQKNPTAFYLCASSIRGFGNTIYFGEGSWLTVV.

This chain connects TRBV6-5 to TRBJ2-1, with 8 nucleotides matching TRBD1. Trimming at V came to 6 bases and at J to 3 bases, leaving 4 bases not matched to a gene. The CDR3 is 14 residues long. Germline loops: CDR1 MNHEY, CDR2 SVGAGI. This chain's CDR3 is CASSRTGSYNEQFF. CDR3 bases: TGTGCCAGCAGCCGGACAGGGAGCTACAATGAGCAGTTCTTC.